Listed here are 25 T cell receptor beta chains from one sample, sequenced in a study of lymphopenia after photon versus proton radiotherapy. TCRdb's copy holds only in-frame clones and misses some; the assay was immunoSEQ multiplex PCR. The sample contains around 55,000 clones, approximately 88% of which appear only once. Sequencing used peripheral blood, obtained from a patient treated with proton-based radiotherapy. All receptors come from a man between 60 and 75 years old with pancreatic cancer.

The rearrangement uses TRBV28 and TRBJ2-1; a possible D gene is TRBD2 (5 bases). V was pared by 6 bases and J by 3 bases, with 15 bases between. There are 15 residues in the CDR3. Germline V CDR1 and CDR2: MDHEN, SYDVKM. The CDR3 bases are TGTGCCAGCAGCCGTGGGATCGGGGTCTACAATGAGCAGTTCTTC. Its translation is CASSRGIGVYNEQFF.

The chain links TRBV29-1 to TRBJ2-5; TRBD1 matches at 10 bases. The CDR3 is made up of 13 amino acids. Germline CDR1 is SQVTM and CDR2 is ANQGSEA. V lost 6 bases, J lost 5 bases, and 6 bases stayed unmatched. In DNA form, the CDR3 reads TGCAGCGTCAAACCGGGACAGGGGGAGACCCAGTACTTC. Translating it yields CSVKPGQGETQYF.

The CDR3: CASRLAGGGGELFF. The CDR3 bases are TGCGCCAGCAGACTAGCGGGAGGTGGCGGGGAGCTGTTTTTT. V usage is TRBV10-1 and J usage is TRBJ2-2; TRBD2 matches at 12 bases. V lost 6 bases to trimming and J lost 7 bases; unmatched junction nucleotides: 3. This CDR3 is 14 amino acids long. Germline V gene data show CDR1 as WNHNN and CDR2 as SYGVQD (reference sequence).

This clone is classed as medium-sized. The gene calls are TRBV15 and TRBJ2-1; D is uncertain. Trimming left V 0 bases short and J 0 bases short, with 6 bases between. CDR3 length: 15 residues. The germline V gene has CDR1 LNHNV and CDR2 YYDKDF (reference sequence). CDR3 residues: CATSRDRSSYNEQFF. Written as DNA, the CDR3 is TGTGCCACCAGCAGAGACCGGAGCTCCTACAATGAGCAGTTCTTC.

J is TRBJ2-7 and V is TRBV29-1; 12 bases are a match to TRBD2. The CDR3 covers 15 residues. Trimming cost V 5 bases and J 4 bases; bases outside gene matches: 9. Germline V gene sequence: CDR1 SQVTM, CDR2 ANQGSEA. This CDR3 is CSVYVGLAGRYEQYF. In DNA form, the CDR3 reads TGCAGCGTTTACGTTGGACTAGCGGGACGGTACGAGCAGTACTTC.

The rearrangement uses TRBV18 and TRBJ2-1; a weak D match, TRBD2 (7 bases). The CDR3 is 16 residues long. In germline, CDR1 is KGHSH, CDR2 LQKENI. The V gene lost 6 bases and the J gene lost 8 bases, with 23 bases spanning the gap. The CDR3 region is CASSQGGALGRDEQFF. DNA of the CDR3: TGTGCCAGCTCGCAAGGGGGGGCCCTAGGACGTGATGAGCAGTTCTTC.

The J gene is TRBJ1-5, the V gene TRBV6-5; D may be TRBD1 (5 bases). Trimming stripped 5 bases from V and 3 bases from J, with 14 bases between. CDR1 is MNHEY, CDR2 SVGAGI, per germline. The CDR3 consists of 15 residues. The CDR3 loop reads CASSLSGDPNQPQHF. The CDR3 DNA reads TGTGCCAGCAGTCTTAGCGGGGACCCCAATCAGCCCCAGCATTTT.

The rearrangement joins TRBV29-1 to TRBJ2-7, with 9 bases lining up with TRBD1. The CDR3 spans 13 residues. Germline trimming cut 3 bases from V and 6 bases from J; bases unmatched to any gene: 6. Germline CDR1 reads SQVTM; CDR2 reads ANQGSEA. CDR3 residues: CSVEGDRGFEQYF. Here the CDR3 DNA reads TGCAGCGTTGAGGGTGACAGGGGGTTCGAGCAGTACTTC.

CDR3 nucleotide sequence: TGTGCCAGCCGACTAGCGGAGAGCACAGATACGCAGTATTTT. This gives the protein CASRLAESTDTQYF. The genes are TRBV6-6 and TRBJ2-3; 9 nucleotides match TRBD2. The germline CDR1 and CDR2 sequences are MNHNY and SVGAGI (reference sequence). This CDR3 region has 14 residues. Losses at the gene ends were 8 bases for V and 0 bases for J; bases not matched to a gene: 3.

V is TRBV5-1 and J is TRBJ2-7, with TRBD1 matching over 9 bases. V was pared by 7 bases and J by 4 bases, with 12 bases of the junction left unmatched. Germline V lookup: CDR1 SGHRS, CDR2 YFSETQ. The CDR3 totals 15 residues. The CDR3 sequence: CASGSGGTGTYEQYF. The CDR3 coding sequence is TGCGCCAGCGGTTCAGGAGGGACAGGGACTTACGAGCAGTACTTC. Filled out from reference TRBV5-1 and TRBJ2-7, the complete variable domain reads KAGVTQTPRYLIKTRGQQVTLSCSPISGHRSVSWYQQTPGQGLQFLFEYFSETQRNKGNFPGRFSGRQFSNSRSEMNVSTLELGDSALYLCASGSGGTGTYEQYFGPGTRLTVT.

This clone was seen once. The rearrangement links TRBV6-1 to TRBJ1-2; D ambiguous. The length of the CDR3 is 12 residues. V lost 2 bases and J 8 bases, leaving 9 bases between the germline ends. Germline V gene lookup returns CDR1 MNHNS and CDR2 SASEGT. The CDR3 DNA reads TGTGCCAGCAGTGAATTTGGGCAGGGCTACACCTTC. This encodes CASSEFGQGYTF.

The chain recombines TRBV5-4 with TRBJ2-5, with a tentative D call TRBD2 (5 bases). Germline lookup yields CDR1 SGHNT and CDR2 YYREEE (reference sequence). Trimming stripped 4 bases from V and 5 bases from J, with 12 bases between. This CDR3 comprises 13 residues. The CDR3 region has the DNA TGTGCCAGCAGCCCCTCCCCGGGGGAGACCCAGTACTTC. Amino acids: CASSPSPGETQYF.

This clone was observed a handful of times. J is TRBJ1-2 and V is TRBV6-5, with D possibly TRBD1 on 5 matching bases. Germline values: CDR1 MNHEY, CDR2 SVGAGI. The CDR3 is 14 amino acids. V gave up 5 bases and J gave up 2 bases, with 12 bases separating them. CDR3 in DNA: TGTGCCAGCAGTGCCGTGGGGGGAAACTATGGCTACACCTTC. Translated, it gives CASSAVGGNYGYTF.

CDR3 sequence: CASSLAGGPETQYF. The CDR3 DNA is TGTGCCAGCAGCTTGGCGGGAGGGCCCGAGACCCAGTACTTC. The chain couples TRBV5-6 to TRBJ2-5, with 8 positions matching TRBD2. From germline, CDR1 is SGHDT and CDR2 YYEEEE. The CDR3 totals 14 residues. Germline trimming cut 0 bases from V and 5 bases from J; bases unmatched to any gene: 3. Using reference TRBV5-6 and TRBJ2-5 for the parts outside the CDR3, the full variable domain is DAGVTQSPTHLIKTRGQQVTLRCSPKSGHDTVSWYQQALGQGPQFIFQYYEEEERQRGNFPDRFSGHQFPNYSSELNVNALLLGDSALYLCASSLAGGPETQYFGPGTRLLVL.

V gene TRBV5-1 combines with J gene TRBJ1-4, with 9 bases matching TRBD1. This CDR3 spans 15 amino acids. Losses at the gene ends were 0 bases for V and 4 bases for J; bases not matched to a gene: 1. Germline lookup yields CDR1 SGHRS and CDR2 YFSETQ. In DNA form, the CDR3 reads TGCGCCAGCAGCTTGGGGGACAGGGTTAATGAAAAACTGTTTTTT. It is translated as CASSLGDRVNEKLFF. The entire variable domain, with the rest obtained from reference TRBV5-1 and TRBJ1-4, is as follows: KAGVTQTPRYLIKTRGQQVTLSCSPISGHRSVSWYQQTPGQGLQFLFEYFSETQRNKGNFPGRFSGRQFSNSRSEMNVSTLELGDSALYLCASSLGDRVNEKLFFGSGTQLSVL.

The chain joins TRBV7-2 to TRBJ2-7; D is unclear. V shed 3 bases and J shed 0 bases, with 15 bases lying between them. The CDR3 contains 16 residues. Germline values: CDR1 SGHTA, CDR2 FQGNSA. DNA of the CDR3: TGTGCCAGCAGCTTGGTACGGGCCGGCGCCTCCTACGAGCAGTACTTC. The encoded protein is CASSLVRAGASYEQYF.

The chain combines TRBV6-1 with TRBJ2-7; D is perhaps TRBD2 (6 bases). Germline assignment: CDR1 MNHNS and CDR2 SASEGT. V was shortened by 0 bases and J by 1 base, with 19 bases between the two germline ends. The CDR3 has 18 residues. The CDR3 nucleotides are TGTGCCAGCAGTGAAGCGTCCCATATTTACGCGGGGTCCTACGAGCAGTACTTC. Amino acids: CASSEASHIYAGSYEQYF.

The V call is TRBV7-8, the J call TRBJ2-2; D uncertain. The CDR3 contains 12 residues. The germline gives CDR1 SGHVS, CDR2 FQNEAQ. Trimming left V 1 base short and J 7 bases short, with 4 bases between. The chain's CDR3 is CASSLVDGELFF. CDR3 sequence (DNA): TGTGCCAGCAGCTTAGTTGACGGGGAGCTGTTTTTT.

The chain couples TRBV6-5 to TRBJ2-5, with D uncertain. Germline lookup yields CDR1 MNHEY and CDR2 SVGAGI. The CDR3 spans 13 residues. V was clipped by 4 bases and J by 3 bases, with 9 bases between them. The CDR3 protein is CASSSDSKETQYF. The CDR3 DNA sequence: TGTGCCAGCAGTTCCGATAGTAAAGAGACCCAGTACTTC.

The chain uses TRBV4-1 and TRBJ1-3, with no clear D. The germline V and J ends were trimmed by 0 bases and 3 bases, with 15 bases remaining between them. CDR3 length equals 17 residues. Germline loops: CDR1 MGHRA, CDR2 YSYEKL. DNA for the CDR3: TGCGCCAGCAGCCAAGATGGTGAAGGGTTGCTTGGAAACACCATATATTTT. As protein: CASSQDGEGLLGNTIYF.

CDR3 sequence (DNA): TGTGCCATCAAACTAGCGTCCGCCGATACGCAGTATTTT. It encodes CAIKLASADTQYF. The V gene is TRBV10-3, the J gene TRBJ2-3, with 7 bases matching TRBD2. The J segment lost 6 bases and the V segment lost 7 bases, leaving 7 bases of the junction unmatched. The CDR3 consists of 13 residues. CDR1 is ENHRY and CDR2 is SYGVKD in the germline V gene.

This chain uses TRBV23-1 with TRBJ2-7; D call uncertain. TRBV23-1 is an open reading frame, and its role is uncertain. The CDR3 contains 14 residues. V was shortened by 1 base and J by 1 base, with 8 bases between the two germline ends. This chain's CDR3 is CASSQFTDSYEQYF. DNA of the CDR3: TGCGCCAGCAGTCAATTTACAGATTCCTACGAGCAGTACTTC.

V usage is TRBV5-4 and J usage is TRBJ2-7, with TRBD2 matching over 11 bases. CDR1 is SGHNT and CDR2 is YYREEE in the germline V gene (reference sequence). J gave up 0 bases and V 4 bases, and 3 bases lay outside the gene matches. CDR3 length: 15 residues. CDR3 sequence (DNA): TGTGCCAGCAGCCAAGGACTAGCGGGCTCCTACGAGCAGTACTTC. Residues: CASSQGLAGSYEQYF.

The gene calls are TRBV6-6 and TRBJ2-1; D might be TRBD2 (6 bases). The length of the CDR3 is 16 residues. In germline, CDR1 is MNHNY, CDR2 SVGAGI (reference sequence). V was clipped by 5 bases and J by 0 bases, with 14 bases between them. CDR3 nucleotides: TGTGCCAGCAGTCCTTATAGCGGAAGCTCCTACAATGAGCAGTTCTTC. Protein sequence: CASSPYSGSSYNEQFF.

The chain couples TRBV30 to TRBJ2-4, with 7 bases matching TRBD1. Germline V gives CDR1 GTSNPN, CDR2 SVGIG (reference sequence). With V trimmed by 2 bases and J by 16 bases, 11 bases remained unmatched. The CDR3 is 12 residues long. The CDR3 DNA follows: TGTGCCTGGAGTAAGGACAGGCCAATTCTCTACTTC. Its translation is CAWSKDRPILYF.